The 8 T cell receptor beta chains reported below all come from one sample, sequenced in a study of spatial heterogeneity in lung cancer. Time point given: sample taken at primary tumor resection. TCRdb re-analysed the 5' RACE reads in MiXCR, keeping a single row per CDR3 protein. The sample has over 2,500 distinct CDR3 sequences, roughly a sixth seen once; the top ten hold 15% to 20%. Here the sequenced sample was normal lung tissue next to the tumor, taken at surgery. These receptors originate from a male donor with early-stage non-small cell lung cancer.

In its sample, this clonotype ranks as medium-sized. The chain carries TRBV19 and TRBJ1-4; a possible D gene is TRBD1 (6 bases). This CDR3 has 15 amino acids. Per germline, CDR1 LNHDA and CDR2 SQIVND (reference sequence). Trimming pared 5 bases from V and 8 bases from J, leaving 18 bases between. Written as DNA, the CDR3 is TGTGCCAGTAGTCCCCTTTGGGGGCTCATGGAAAAACTGTTTTTT. Amino acid sequence: CASSPLWGLMEKLFF.

This clonotype is judged medium-sized. The chain uses TRBV10-2 and TRBJ1-3; 7 bases are a match to TRBD1. CDR1 WSHSY and CDR2 SAAADI come from the germline V gene. V gave up 6 bases and J gave up 0 bases; unmatched junction bases: 8. CDR3 length: 16 residues. The CDR3 DNA is TGCGCCAGCAGAGCAACTGGACAGGTCTCTGGAAACACCATATATTTT. It specifies CASRATGQVSGNTIYF.

Within the sample, this clonotype is large. CDR3 nucleotide sequence: TGTGCCAGTAGTATGGGACGAGATCAGCCCCAGCATTTT. This codes for CASSMGRDQPQHF. The genes are TRBV19 and TRBJ1-5; D might be TRBD1 (5 bases). The germline V gene encodes CDR1 LNHDA and CDR2 SQIVND (reference sequence). CDR3 length: 13 amino acids. V shed 3 bases and J shed 5 bases, with 8 bases lying between them.

This clonotype was seen a handful of times. The rearrangement links TRBV29-1 to TRBJ2-3; D may be TRBD1 or TRBD2 (5 bases each). The CDR3 extends over 15 amino acids. V was pared by 6 bases and J by 2 bases, with 18 bases between. The germline gives CDR1 SQVTM, CDR2 ANQGSEA. The CDR3 sequence: CSVRDGGPDTDTQYF. DNA for the CDR3: TGCAGCGTAAGGGATGGGGGACCAGACACAGATACGCAGTATTTT.

This clonotype is termed medium-sized (0.01 to 0.1%). Here the CDR3 reads CASSFSNNGDTQYF. CDR3 nucleotides: TGTGCCAGCAGTTTTAGTAACAACGGCGATACGCAGTATTTT. The V call is TRBV27, the J call TRBJ2-3; D unresolved. The germline gives CDR1 MNHEY, CDR2 SMNVEV (reference sequence). The CDR3 runs 14 residues. V was pared by 3 bases and J by 6 bases, with 13 bases between.

This clonotype ranks as medium-sized (0.01 to 0.1%). V usage is TRBV2 and J usage is TRBJ1-6, with D possibly being TRBD1 (5 bases). The germline gives CDR1 SNHLY, CDR2 FYNNEI. The CDR3 spans 13 residues. Trimming took 10 bases from V and 6 from J, leaving 13 bases between them. The CDR3 spells CAIGDGINSPLHF. CDR3 sequence (DNA): TGTGCCATCGGGGACGGAATTAATTCACCCCTCCACTTT.

CDR3 nucleotides: TGTGCCAGCAGCTTAAAAACGGAGGTAACCCCGTATACGCAGTATTTT. It specifies CASSLKTEVTPYTQYF. This chain uses TRBV7-2 with TRBJ2-3; D is perhaps TRBD2 (5 bases). CDR1 and CDR2 from the germline V gene are SGHTA and FQGNSA. V was cut by 2 bases and J by 7 bases, with 19 bases left in between. The length of the CDR3 is 16 residues.

This clonotype showed up just a few times. The chain couples TRBV7-8 to TRBJ2-2; D gene unclear. CDR3 length equals 15 residues. CDR1 is SGHVS and CDR2 is FQNEAQ in the germline V gene. The V and J ends lost 5 bases and 9 bases respectively, with 19 bases between them. The chain's CDR3 is CASSTQPDGPWELFF. The DNA for the CDR3 is TGTGCCAGCAGCACCCAACCGGACGGGCCTTGGGAGCTGTTTTTT.